The sequence of this T cell receptor (beta chain) was determined in a study of OX40 agonist ivuxolimab in advanced cancers. For the study at large: Partial responses were seen in three patients, one with hepatocellular carcinoma and two with cutaneous melanoma.

The germline V gene has CDR1 MDHEN and CDR2 SYDVKM. Unmatched junction bases numbered 1, after V lost 3 bases and J lost 3 bases. The CDR3 runs to 15 residues. Repertoires were generated with immunoSEQ multiplex PCR, while TCRdb's copy carries only in-frame clones and drops some. Here the sample spans 35,000 to 45,000 clones, approximately 80% being singletons. This clone was detected once. This sequence was found in an adult with an advanced solid tumor such as melanoma, head and neck, liver or kidney cancer. Source: CD4+ or CD8+ T cells sorted from blood, taken in a trial of the OX40 agonist ivuxolimab. The chain employs TRBV28 and TRBJ2-7, with 14 positions matching TRBD2. CDR3 DNA: TGTGCCAGCAGTTTGGGACTAGCGGGAGTCTACGAGCAGTACTTC. Its protein is CASSLGLAGVYEQYF. The full variable domain, rest sourced from reference TRBV28 and TRBJ2-7, is DVKVTQSSRYLVKRTGEKVFLECVQDMDHENMFWYRQDPGLGLRLIYFSYDVKMKEKGDIPEGYSVSREKKERFSLILESASTNQTSMYLCASSLGLAGVYEQYFGPGTRLTVT.